The subject of this entry is one TCR beta chain. Antigen: not known. The data derive from a study of vaccination and CD4 T cells after COVID-19. The sample's treatment: roughly ten-day PBMC culture with coronavirus spike peptide pools or control peptides (ViraFEST assay). Cultured CD4+ T-cell DNA underwent Oncomine TCR Beta short-read sequencing. MiXCR was run by TCRdb on the PCR reads, yielding one entry per CDR3 protein. Among approximately 17,000 distinct CDR3 sequences listed, roughly 50% were seen once. This CDR3 comprises 12 residues. Per germline, CDR1 SGHVS and CDR2 FNYEAQ. V shed 5 bases and J shed 9 bases, with 12 bases lying between them.

The sequence derives from a human donor who had recovered from COVID-19. The V and J genes are TRBV7-6 and TRBJ2-3; D is perhaps TRBD2 (6 bases). Sequenced material: CD4+ T cells from blood, cultured in vitro. CDR3 sequence reads: CASSPGLRTQYF. The CDR3 nucleotides are TGTGCCAGCAGCCCGGGACTCCGGACGCAGTATTTT.